This T cell receptor (beta chain) was observed in a study of cytomegalovirus exposure and HLA in healthy donors. PCR used 60 Vbeta primers and 13 Jbeta primers. Sequencing used immunoSEQ multiplex PCR; TCRdb keeps in-frame clones, though not all of them. The sample consists of around 150,000 clones, 80% of them appearing once. Comments on this clone: No antigen is known for it.

Study results and limitations: In a later analysis, DRB1 alleles had the most associated TCRs; HLA-C alleles the fewest. TCR beta V- and J-gene trimming, according to a later analysis, was linked to a missense DCLRE1C variant.

The germline V and J ends were trimmed by 8 bases and 0 bases, with 7 bases remaining between them. This CDR3 comprises 12 residues. Germline loops: CDR1 SEHNR, CDR2 FQNEAQ (reference sequence). Source material: PBMCs. The origin of this receptor is a man aged 25-45 years in good health and CMV-seronegative. The gene calls are TRBV7-9 and TRBJ1-2; TRBD1 is a possible D gene (5 bases). CDR3 sequence reads: CASPDTNYGYTF. CDR3 DNA sequence: TGTGCCAGCCCGGACACTAACTATGGCTACACCTTC.